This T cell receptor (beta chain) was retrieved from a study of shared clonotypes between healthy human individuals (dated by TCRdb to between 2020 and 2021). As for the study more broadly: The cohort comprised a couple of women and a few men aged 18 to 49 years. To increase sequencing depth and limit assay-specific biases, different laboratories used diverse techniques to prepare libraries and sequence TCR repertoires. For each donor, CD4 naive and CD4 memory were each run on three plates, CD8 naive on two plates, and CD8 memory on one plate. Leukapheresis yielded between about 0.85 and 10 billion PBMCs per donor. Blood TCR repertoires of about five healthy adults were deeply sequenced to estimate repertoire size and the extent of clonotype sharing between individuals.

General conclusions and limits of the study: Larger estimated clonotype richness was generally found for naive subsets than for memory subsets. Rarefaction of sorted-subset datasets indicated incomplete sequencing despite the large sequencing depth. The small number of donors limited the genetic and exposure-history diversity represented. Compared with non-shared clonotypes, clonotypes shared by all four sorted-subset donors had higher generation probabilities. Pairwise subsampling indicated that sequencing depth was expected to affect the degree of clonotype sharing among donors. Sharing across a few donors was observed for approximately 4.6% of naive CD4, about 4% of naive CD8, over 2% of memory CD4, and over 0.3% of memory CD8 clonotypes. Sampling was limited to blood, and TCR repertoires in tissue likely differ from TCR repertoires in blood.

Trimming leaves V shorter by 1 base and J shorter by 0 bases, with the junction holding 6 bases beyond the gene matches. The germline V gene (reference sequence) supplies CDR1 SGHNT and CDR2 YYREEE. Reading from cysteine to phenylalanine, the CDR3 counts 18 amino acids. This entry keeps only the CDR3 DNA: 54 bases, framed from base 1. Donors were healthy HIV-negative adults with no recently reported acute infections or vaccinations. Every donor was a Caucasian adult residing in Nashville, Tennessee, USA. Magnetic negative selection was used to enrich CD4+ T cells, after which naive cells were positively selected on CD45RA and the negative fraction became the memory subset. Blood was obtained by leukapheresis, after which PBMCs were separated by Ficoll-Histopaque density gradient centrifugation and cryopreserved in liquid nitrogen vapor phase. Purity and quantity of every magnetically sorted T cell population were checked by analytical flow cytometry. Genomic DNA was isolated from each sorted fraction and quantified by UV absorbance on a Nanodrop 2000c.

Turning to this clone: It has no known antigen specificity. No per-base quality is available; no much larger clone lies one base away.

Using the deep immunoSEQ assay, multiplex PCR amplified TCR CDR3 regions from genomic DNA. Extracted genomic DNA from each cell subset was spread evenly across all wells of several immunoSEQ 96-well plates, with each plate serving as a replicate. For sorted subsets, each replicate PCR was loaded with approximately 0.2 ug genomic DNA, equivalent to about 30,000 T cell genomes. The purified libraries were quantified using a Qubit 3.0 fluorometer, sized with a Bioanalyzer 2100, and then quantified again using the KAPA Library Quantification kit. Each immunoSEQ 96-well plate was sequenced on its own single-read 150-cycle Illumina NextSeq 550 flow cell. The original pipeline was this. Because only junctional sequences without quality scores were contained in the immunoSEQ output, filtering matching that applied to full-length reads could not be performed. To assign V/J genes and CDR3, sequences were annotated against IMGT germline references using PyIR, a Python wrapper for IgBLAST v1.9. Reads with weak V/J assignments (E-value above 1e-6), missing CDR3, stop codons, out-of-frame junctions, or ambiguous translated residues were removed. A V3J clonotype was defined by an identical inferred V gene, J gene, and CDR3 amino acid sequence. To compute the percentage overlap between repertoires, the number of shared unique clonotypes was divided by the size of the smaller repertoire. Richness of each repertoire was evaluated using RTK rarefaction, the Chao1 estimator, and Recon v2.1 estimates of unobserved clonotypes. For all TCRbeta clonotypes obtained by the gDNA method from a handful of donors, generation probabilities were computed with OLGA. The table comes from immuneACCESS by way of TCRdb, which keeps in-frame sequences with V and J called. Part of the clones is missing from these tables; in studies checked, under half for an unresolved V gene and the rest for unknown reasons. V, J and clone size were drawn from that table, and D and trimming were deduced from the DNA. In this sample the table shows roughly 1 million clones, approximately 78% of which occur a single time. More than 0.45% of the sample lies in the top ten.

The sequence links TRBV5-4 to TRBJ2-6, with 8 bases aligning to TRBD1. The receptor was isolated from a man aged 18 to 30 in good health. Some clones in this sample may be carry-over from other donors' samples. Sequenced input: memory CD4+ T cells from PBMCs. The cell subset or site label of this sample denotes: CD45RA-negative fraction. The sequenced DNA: TGTGCCAGCAGCTTGTATACAGGGGGATTCTCTGGGGCCAACGTCCTGACTTTC. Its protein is CASSLYTGGFSGANVLTF. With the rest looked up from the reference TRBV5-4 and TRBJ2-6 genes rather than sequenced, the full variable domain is ETGVTQSPTHLIKTRGQQVTLRCSSQSGHNTVSWYQQALGQGPQFIFQYYREEENGRGNFPPRFSGLQFPNYSSELNVNALELDDSALYLCASSLYTGGFSGANVLTFGAGSRLTVL.